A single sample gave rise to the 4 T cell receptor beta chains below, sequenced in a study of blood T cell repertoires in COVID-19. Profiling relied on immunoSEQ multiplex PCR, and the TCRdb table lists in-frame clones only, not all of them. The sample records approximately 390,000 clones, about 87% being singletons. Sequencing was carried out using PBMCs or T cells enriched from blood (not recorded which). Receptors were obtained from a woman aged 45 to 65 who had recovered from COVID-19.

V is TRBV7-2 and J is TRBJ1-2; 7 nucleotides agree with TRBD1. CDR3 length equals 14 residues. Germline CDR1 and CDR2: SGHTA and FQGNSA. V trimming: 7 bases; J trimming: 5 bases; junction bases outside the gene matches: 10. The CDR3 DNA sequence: TGTGCCAGCAAACCCCCTGGGGACAGTTATGGCTACACCTTC. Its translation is CASKPPGDSYGYTF. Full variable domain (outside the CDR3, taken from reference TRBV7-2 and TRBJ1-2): GAGVSQSPSNKVTEKGKDVELRCDPISGHTALYWYRQSLGQGLEFLIYFQGNSAPDKSGLPSDRFSAERTGGSVSTLTIQRTQQEDSAVYLCASKPPGDSYGYTFGSGTRLTVV.

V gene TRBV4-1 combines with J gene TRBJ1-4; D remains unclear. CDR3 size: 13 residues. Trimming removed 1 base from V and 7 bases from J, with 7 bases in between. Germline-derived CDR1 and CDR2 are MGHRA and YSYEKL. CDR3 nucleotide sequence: TGCGCCAGCAGCCAAGCCTTTAGTGAAAAACTGTTTTTT. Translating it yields CASSQAFSEKLFF.

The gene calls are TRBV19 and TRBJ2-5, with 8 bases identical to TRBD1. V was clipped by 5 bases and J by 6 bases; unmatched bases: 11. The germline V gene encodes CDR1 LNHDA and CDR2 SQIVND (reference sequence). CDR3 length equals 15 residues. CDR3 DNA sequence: TGTGCCAGTAGTCGTTGGACAGGGACGATGAAGACCCAGTACTTC. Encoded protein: CASSRWTGTMKTQYF.

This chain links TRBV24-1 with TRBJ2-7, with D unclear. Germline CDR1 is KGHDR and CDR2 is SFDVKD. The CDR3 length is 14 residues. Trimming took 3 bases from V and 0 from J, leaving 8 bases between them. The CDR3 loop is CATSDGHFSYEQYF. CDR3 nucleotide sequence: TGTGCCACCAGTGATGGGCATTTCTCCTACGAGCAGTACTTC.